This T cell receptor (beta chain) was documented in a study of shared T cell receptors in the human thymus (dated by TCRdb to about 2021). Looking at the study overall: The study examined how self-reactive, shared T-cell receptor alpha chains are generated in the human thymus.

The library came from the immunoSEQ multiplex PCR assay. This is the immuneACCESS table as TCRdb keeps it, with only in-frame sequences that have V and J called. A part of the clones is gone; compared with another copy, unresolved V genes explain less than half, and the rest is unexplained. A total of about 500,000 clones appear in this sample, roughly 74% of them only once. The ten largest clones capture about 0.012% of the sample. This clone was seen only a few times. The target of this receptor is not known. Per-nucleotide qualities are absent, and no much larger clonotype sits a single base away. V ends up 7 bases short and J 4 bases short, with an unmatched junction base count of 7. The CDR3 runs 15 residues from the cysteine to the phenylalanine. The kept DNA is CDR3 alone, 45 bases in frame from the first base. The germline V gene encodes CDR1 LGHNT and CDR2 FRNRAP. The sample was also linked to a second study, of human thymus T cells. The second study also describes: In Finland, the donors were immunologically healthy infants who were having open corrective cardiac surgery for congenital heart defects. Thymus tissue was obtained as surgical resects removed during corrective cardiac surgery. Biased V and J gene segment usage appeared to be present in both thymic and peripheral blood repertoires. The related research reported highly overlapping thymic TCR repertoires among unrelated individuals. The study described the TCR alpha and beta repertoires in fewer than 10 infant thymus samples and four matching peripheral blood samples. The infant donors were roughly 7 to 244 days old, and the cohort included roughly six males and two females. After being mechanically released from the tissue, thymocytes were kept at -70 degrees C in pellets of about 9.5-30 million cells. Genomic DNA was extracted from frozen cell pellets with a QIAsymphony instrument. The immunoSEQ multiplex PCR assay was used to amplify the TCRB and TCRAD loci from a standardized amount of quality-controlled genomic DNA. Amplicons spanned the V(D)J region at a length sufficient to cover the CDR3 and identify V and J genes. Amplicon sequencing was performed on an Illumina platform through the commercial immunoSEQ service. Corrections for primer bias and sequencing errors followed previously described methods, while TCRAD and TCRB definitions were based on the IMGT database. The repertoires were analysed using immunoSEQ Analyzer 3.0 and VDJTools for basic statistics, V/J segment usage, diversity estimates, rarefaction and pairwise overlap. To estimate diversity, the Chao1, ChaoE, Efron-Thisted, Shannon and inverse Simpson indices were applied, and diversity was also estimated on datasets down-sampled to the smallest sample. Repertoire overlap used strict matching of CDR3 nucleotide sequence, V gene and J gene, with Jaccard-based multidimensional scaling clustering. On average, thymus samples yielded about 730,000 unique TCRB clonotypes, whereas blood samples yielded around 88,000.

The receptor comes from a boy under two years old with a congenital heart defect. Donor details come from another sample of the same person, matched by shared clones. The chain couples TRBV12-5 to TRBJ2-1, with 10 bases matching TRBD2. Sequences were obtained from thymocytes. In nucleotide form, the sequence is TGTGCTAGTGTCAAAGGACTAGCGGAGTACAATGAGCAGTTCTTC. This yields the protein CASVKGLAEYNEQFF.